These 18 T cell receptor beta chains originate from one sample sequenced in a study of T cell responses to AZD1222 COVID-19 vaccine. Here immunoSEQ multiplex PCR was the method, and the copy in TCRdb shows in-frame clones only, minus some. The sample includes more than 85,000 clones, 88% of them seen just once. Source: peripheral blood, taken on day 0 of AZD1222 vaccination. The receptors were gathered from an adult in good health.

The chain links TRBV7-9 to TRBJ1-2; maybe TRBD1 (5 bases). Germline assignment: CDR1 SEHNR and CDR2 FQNEAQ (reference sequence). The length of the CDR3 is 14 residues. V was trimmed by 5 bases and J by 8 bases, leaving 18 bases between them. CDR3 DNA: TGTGCCAGCAGCCCAGGGCAGGGAGAACGCGGCTACACCTTC. It is translated as CASSPGQGERGYTF. Looking up the rest from reference TRBV7-9 and TRBJ1-2 gives the full variable domain: DTGVSQNPRHKITKRGQNVTFRCDPISEHNRLYWYRQTLGQGPEFLTYFQNEAQLEKSRLLSDRFSAERPKGSFSTLEIQRTEQGDSAMYLCASSPGQGERGYTFGSGTRLTVV.

This chain joins TRBV24-1 and TRBJ1-5, with D hard to call. The CDR3 has 15 residues. The V gene's germline CDR1 is KGHDR and CDR2 SFDVKD. Trimming removed 0 bases from V and 3 bases from J, with 8 bases in between. For the CDR3, the DNA is TGTGCCACCAGTGATTTGTTTACTATCAATCAGCCCCAGCATTTT. Amino acids: CATSDLFTINQPQHF.

The J gene is TRBJ2-6, the V gene TRBV5-1; 9 bases fit TRBD2. CDR1 is SGHRS and CDR2 is YFSETQ in the germline V gene. V lost 6 bases and J lost 0; bases outside the gene matches: 10. There are 18 residues in the CDR3. The CDR3 is CASNVAGLATSGANVLTF. For the CDR3, the DNA is TGCGCCAGCAACGTGGCTGGACTAGCGACCTCTGGGGCCAACGTCCTGACTTTC.

The chain couples TRBV4-1 to TRBJ1-4; no clear D gene. The V end was cut by 4 bases, the J end by 4 bases, with 13 bases between. This CDR3 comprises 15 residues. Looked up from germline, CDR1 is MGHRA and CDR2 is YSYEKL. The CDR3 is CASSLGTALNEKLFF. CDR3 in DNA: TGCGCCAGCAGCCTGGGAACAGCCCTTAATGAAAAACTGTTTTTT.

The chain is built from TRBV6-5 and TRBJ2-7; 7 bases align to TRBD2. J gave up 6 bases and V 2 bases, and 7 bases lay outside the gene matches. This CDR3 spans 14 amino acids. Germline assignment: CDR1 MNHEY and CDR2 SVGAGI. CDR3 loop: CASSYQGGRTEQYF. The DNA of the CDR3 is TGTGCCAGCAGTTACCAGGGCGGGAGAACCGAGCAGTACTTC.

V gene TRBV19 combines with J gene TRBJ1-4, with D unclear. The CDR3 has 15 residues. CDR1 LNHDA and CDR2 SQIVND come from the germline V gene (reference sequence). The V and J ends lost 3 bases and 0 bases respectively, with 8 bases between them. CDR3 nucleotides: TGTGCCAGTAGTATGGGGTCAGCAACTAATGAAAAACTGTTTTTT. Residues: CASSMGSATNEKLFF.

The chain couples TRBV7-3 to TRBJ1-6; possibly TRBD1 for D (5 bases). The CDR3 runs to 15 residues. In germline, CDR1 is SGHTA, CDR2 FQGTGA. V was trimmed by 5 bases and J by 3 bases, leaving 11 bases between them. CDR3 in amino acids: CASSARQSYNSPLHF. The CDR3 coding sequence is TGTGCCAGCAGCGCCCGACAGAGCTATAATTCACCCCTCCACTTT.

V usage is TRBV6-5 and J usage is TRBJ1-6; D not resolved. The germline V gene encodes CDR1 MNHEY and CDR2 SVGAGI. With 2 bases removed from V and 13 bases from J, the gap between germline ends came to 9 bases. This CDR3 region has 12 residues. Written as DNA, the CDR3 is TGTGCCAGCAGTTACGAGGGTCCCCCCCTCCACTTT. It translates to CASSYEGPPLHF.

The CDR3 sequence: CASSSRLLSNTGELFF. Written as DNA, the CDR3 is TGTGCCAGCAGCTCTCGACTCCTGTCGAACACCGGGGAGCTGTTTTTT. The chain carries TRBV9 and TRBJ2-2; D not certain. This CDR3 contains 16 residues. V was shortened by 4 bases and J by 0 bases, with 13 bases between the two germline ends. Per the germline V gene, CDR1 is SGDLS and CDR2 is YYNGEE.

This sequence joins TRBV2 and TRBJ2-7; tentative D call: TRBD1 (6 bases). Germline CDR1 reads SNHLY; CDR2 reads FYNNEI. The CDR3 contains 13 residues. V lost 8 bases and J lost 5, with 16 bases in between. The CDR3 loop is CASEGPGVDEQYF. The CDR3 coding sequence is TGTGCCAGCGAGGGGCCAGGGGTCGACGAGCAGTACTTC.

The rearrangement links TRBV6-5 to TRBJ1-1; 9 nucleotides agree with TRBD1. Unmatched junction bases numbered 4, after V lost 7 bases and J lost 4 bases. The CDR3 runs 13 residues. CDR1 and CDR2 from the germline V gene are MNHEY and SVGAGI. The CDR3 sequence: CASTLTGGTEAFF. The CDR3 DNA sequence: TGTGCCAGCACCCTGACAGGGGGCACTGAAGCTTTCTTT.

The genes are TRBV6-5 and TRBJ1-2, with 8 bases lining up with TRBD1. Looked up from germline, CDR1 is MNHEY and CDR2 is SVGAGI. The CDR3 is 13 residues long. Trimming at V came to 6 bases and at J to 2 bases, leaving 2 bases not matched to a gene. The CDR3 DNA follows: TGTGCCAGCAGGCGACAGGGGAACTATGGCTACACCTTC. Amino acid sequence: CASRRQGNYGYTF.

V gene TRBV9 combines with J gene TRBJ2-7; TRBD1 matches at 7 bases. With V trimmed by 4 bases and J by 1 base, 11 bases remained unmatched. The CDR3 is 16 amino acids. Germline V lookup: CDR1 SGDLS, CDR2 YYNGEE. The CDR3 DNA is TGTGCCAGCAGCCTCCGGGACAGCTTACCTTCCTACGAGCAGTACTTC. Translation gives CASSLRDSLPSYEQYF.

This clone was observed a single time. V is TRBV6-5 and J is TRBJ1-1, with unresolved D. The CDR3 runs to 13 residues. Trimming pared 0 bases from V and 5 bases from J, leaving 7 bases between. From germline, CDR1 is MNHEY and CDR2 SVGAGI. In nucleotides, the CDR3 is TGTGCCAGCAGTTACTCGAGGGCGACTGAAGCTTTCTTT. Protein: CASSYSRATEAFF.

The J gene is TRBJ1-2, the V gene TRBV10-3; TRBD1 matches 11 bases. This CDR3 contains 14 residues. Germline assignment: CDR1 ENHRY and CDR2 SYGVKD. Germline trimming cut 6 bases from V and 7 bases from J; bases unmatched to any gene: 7. For the CDR3, the DNA is TGTGCCATCAGCCACGGGACAGGGGGAGCTGGCTACACCTTC. This translates into CAISHGTGGAGYTF.

This rearrangement joins TRBV24-1 to TRBJ2-1; no reliable D call. The CDR3 length is 13 residues. Looked up from germline, CDR1 is KGHDR and CDR2 is SFDVKD. Deletions cut 1 base from V and 5 bases from J, with 5 bases between. This CDR3 reads CATSDFPHNEQFF. The CDR3 DNA follows: TGTGCCACCAGTGATTTTCCCCACAATGAGCAGTTCTTC.

The V and J genes are TRBV6-1 and TRBJ2-1; a possible D gene is TRBD1 (6 bases). Trimming shortened V by 2 bases and J by 4 bases, and 6 bases separated the two germline ends. The CDR3 runs 13 residues. CDR1 MNHNS and CDR2 SASEGT come from the germline V gene. DNA for the CDR3: TGTGCCAGCAGTGAAACAGGGTACAATGAGCAGTTCTTC. Translation: CASSETGYNEQFF.

The chain links TRBV6-5 to TRBJ1-2; D not certain. The CDR3 length is 14 residues. Trimming pared 6 bases from V and 2 bases from J, leaving 13 bases between. Germline lookup yields CDR1 MNHEY and CDR2 SVGAGI. The CDR3 DNA sequence: TGTGCCAGCAGCCCCTGGGCGGGGAACTATGGCTACACCTTC. It encodes CASSPWAGNYGYTF.